These T cell receptor beta chains were read from a single sample in a study of control samples from healthy donors and cancer patients. Here immunoSEQ multiplex PCR was the method, and the copy in TCRdb shows in-frame clones only, minus some. The table has about 100,000 clones, roughly 84% seen once. Sequenced material: blood. These receptors were taken from a woman in her forties or fifties in good health. CDR3s include the opening cysteine and the closing phenylalanine or tryptophan. The order of the fields is J gene, V gene, CDR3 protein.

TRBJ1-5,TRBV19,CASKSDRGQNQPQHF
TRBJ2-7,TRBV5-1,CASSLESRWAQYF
TRBJ2-3,TRBV19,CASSILLLAVEPDTQYF
TRBJ1-5,TRBV4-3,CASSQDWDPNQPQHF
TRBJ2-1,TRBV3-1/TRBV3-2,CASSPLGSMVNNEQFF
TRBJ1-6,TRBV4-3,CASSQAPVLNSPLHF
TRBJ2-1,TRBV7-7,CASSLVFGDNEQFF
TRBJ1-5,TRBV19,CASSSPNLGVSQPQHF
TRBJ1-4,TRBV5-1,CASSETGKVLFF
TRBJ1-1,TRBV4-3,CASSQDRARGTSGAFF
TRBJ2-3,TRBV10-3,CAISPRTDRRADTQYF
TRBJ2-2,TRBV4-3,CASSREPGQGTGELFF
TRBJ2-5,TRBV4-3,CASSQDILAGGQETQYF
TRBJ1-1,TRBV6-5,CASSYSRGQEAFF
TRBJ2-3,TRBV27,CASSLFDADTQYF
TRBJ2-1,TRBV7-6,CASSLGGGGAGEQFF